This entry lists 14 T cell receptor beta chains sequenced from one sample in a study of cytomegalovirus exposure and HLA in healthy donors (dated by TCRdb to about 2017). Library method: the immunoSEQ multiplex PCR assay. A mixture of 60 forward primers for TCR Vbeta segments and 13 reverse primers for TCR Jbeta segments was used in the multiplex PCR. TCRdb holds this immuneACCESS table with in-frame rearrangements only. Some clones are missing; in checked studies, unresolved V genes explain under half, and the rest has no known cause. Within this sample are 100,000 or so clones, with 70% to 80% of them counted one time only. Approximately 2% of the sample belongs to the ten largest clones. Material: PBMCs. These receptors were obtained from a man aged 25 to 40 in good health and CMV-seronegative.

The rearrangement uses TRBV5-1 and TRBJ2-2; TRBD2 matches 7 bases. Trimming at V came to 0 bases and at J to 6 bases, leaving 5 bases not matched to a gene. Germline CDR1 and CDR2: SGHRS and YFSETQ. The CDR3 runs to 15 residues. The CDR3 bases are TGCGCCAGCAGCTTGGCCTTGGGGGGGGCCGGGGAGCTGTTTTTT. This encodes CASSLALGGAGELFF.

CDR3 in amino acids: CASSLYPGLAGATDTQYF. The CDR3 bases are TGTGCCAGCAGCTTGTACCCGGGACTAGCGGGGGCCACAGATACGCAGTATTTT. The chain employs TRBV5-5 and TRBJ2-3; the match to TRBD2 covers 14 bases. This CDR3 is built from 18 residues. Per the germline V gene, CDR1 is SGHKS and CDR2 is YYEKEE (reference sequence). Losses at the gene ends were 1 base for V and 2 bases for J; bases not matched to a gene: 6.

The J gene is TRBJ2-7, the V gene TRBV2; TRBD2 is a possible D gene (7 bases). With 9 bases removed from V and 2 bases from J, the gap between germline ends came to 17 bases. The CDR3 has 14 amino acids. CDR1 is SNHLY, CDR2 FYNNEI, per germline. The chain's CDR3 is CARGAASGTYEQYF. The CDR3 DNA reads TGTGCCAGGGGGGCCGCTAGCGGTACCTACGAGCAGTACTTC.

CDR3 loop: CATRRTSGGQETQYF. The CDR3 nucleotides are TGTGCCACCCGCCGAACTAGCGGGGGGCAAGAGACCCAGTACTTC. The chain has TRBV19 and TRBJ2-5; 12 bases map to TRBD2. With 10 bases clipped from V and 2 bases from J, the junction kept 8 bases outside the gene matches. The CDR3 runs 15 residues. The germline gives CDR1 LNHDA, CDR2 SQIVND (reference sequence).

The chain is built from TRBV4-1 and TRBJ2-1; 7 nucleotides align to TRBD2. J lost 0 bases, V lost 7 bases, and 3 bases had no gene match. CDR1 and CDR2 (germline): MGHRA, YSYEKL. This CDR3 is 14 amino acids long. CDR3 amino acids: CASNRDYSYNEQFF. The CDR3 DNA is TGCGCCAGCAATCGGGACTACTCCTACAATGAGCAGTTCTTC.

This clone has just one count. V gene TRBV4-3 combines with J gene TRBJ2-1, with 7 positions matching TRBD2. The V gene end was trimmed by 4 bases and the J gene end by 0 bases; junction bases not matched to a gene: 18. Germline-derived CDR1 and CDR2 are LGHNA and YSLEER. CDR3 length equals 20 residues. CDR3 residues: CASSPVPPSGLASSYNEQFF. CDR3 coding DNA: TGCGCCAGCAGCCCCGTACCGCCTAGCGGTCTCGCCAGCTCCTACAATGAGCAGTTCTTC.

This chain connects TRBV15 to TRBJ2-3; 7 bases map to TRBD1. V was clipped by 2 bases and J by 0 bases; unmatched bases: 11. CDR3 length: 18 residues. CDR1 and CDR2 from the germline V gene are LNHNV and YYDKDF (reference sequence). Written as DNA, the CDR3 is TGTGCCACCAGCAGAACCCCCCCCTCGACAGGGAGCACAGATACGCAGTATTTT. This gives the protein CATSRTPPSTGSTDTQYF.

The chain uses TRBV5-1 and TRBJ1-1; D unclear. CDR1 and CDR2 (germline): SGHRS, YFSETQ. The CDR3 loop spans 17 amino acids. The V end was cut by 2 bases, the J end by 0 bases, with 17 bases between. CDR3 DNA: TGCGCCAGCAGCTTCGGGAGGGTGGGATGGATGAACACTGAAGCTTTCTTT. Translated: CASSFGRVGWMNTEAFF.

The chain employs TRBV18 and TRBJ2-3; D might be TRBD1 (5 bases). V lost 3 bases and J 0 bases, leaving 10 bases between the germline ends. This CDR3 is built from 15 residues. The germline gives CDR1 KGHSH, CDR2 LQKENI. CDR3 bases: TGTGCCAGCTCACCTCAGGGTACTAGCACAGATACGCAGTATTTT. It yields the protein CASSPQGTSTDTQYF.

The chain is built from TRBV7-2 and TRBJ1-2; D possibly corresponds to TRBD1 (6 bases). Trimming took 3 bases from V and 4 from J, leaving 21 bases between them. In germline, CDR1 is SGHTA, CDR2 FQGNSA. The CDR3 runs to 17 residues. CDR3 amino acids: CASSFSGAVPGVYGYTF. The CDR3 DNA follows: TGTGCCAGCAGCTTCAGTGGGGCGGTTCCAGGGGTCTATGGCTACACCTTC.

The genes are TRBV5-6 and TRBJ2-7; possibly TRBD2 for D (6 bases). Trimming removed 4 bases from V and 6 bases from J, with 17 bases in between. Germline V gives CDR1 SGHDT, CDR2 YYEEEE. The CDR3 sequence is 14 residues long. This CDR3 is CASSKWEWGGEQYF. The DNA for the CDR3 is TGTGCCAGCAGCAAATGGGAGTGGGGAGGCGAGCAGTACTTC.

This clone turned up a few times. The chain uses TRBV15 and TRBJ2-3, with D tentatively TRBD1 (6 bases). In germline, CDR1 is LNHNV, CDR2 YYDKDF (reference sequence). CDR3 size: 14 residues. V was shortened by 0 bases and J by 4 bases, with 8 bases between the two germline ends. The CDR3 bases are TGTGCCACCAGCAGAGATCAGGGGCCAGATACGCAGTATTTT. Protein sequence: CATSRDQGPDTQYF. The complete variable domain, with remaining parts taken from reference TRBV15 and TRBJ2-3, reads DAMVIQNPRYQVTQFGKPVTLSCSQTLNHNVMYWYQQKSSQAPKLLFHYYDKDFNNEADTPDNFQSRRPNTSFCFLDIRSPGLGDTAMYLCATSRDQGPDTQYFGPGTRLTVL.

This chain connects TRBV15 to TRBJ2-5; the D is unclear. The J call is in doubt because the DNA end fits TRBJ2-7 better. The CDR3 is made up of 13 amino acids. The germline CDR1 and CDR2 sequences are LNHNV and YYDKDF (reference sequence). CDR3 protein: CATSRGASYEQYF. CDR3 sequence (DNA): TGTGCCACCAGCAGAGGAGCCTCCTACGAGCAGTACTTC.

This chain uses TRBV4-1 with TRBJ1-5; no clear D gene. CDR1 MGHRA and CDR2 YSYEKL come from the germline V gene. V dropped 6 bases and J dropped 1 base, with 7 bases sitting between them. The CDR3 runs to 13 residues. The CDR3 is CASSTTSNQPQHF. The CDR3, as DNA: TGCGCCAGCAGTACTACCAGCAATCAGCCCCAGCATTTT.